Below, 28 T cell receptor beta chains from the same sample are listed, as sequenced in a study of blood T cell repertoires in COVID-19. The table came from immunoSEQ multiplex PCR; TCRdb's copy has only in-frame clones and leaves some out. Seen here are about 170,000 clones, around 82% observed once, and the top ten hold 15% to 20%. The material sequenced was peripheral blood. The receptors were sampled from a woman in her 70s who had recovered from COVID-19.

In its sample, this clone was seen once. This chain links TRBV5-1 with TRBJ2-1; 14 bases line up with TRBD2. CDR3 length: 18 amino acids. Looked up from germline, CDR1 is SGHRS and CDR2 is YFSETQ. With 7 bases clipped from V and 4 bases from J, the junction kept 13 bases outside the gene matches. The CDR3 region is CASGGRGTSGSTYNEQFF. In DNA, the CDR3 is TGCGCCAGCGGTGGACGGGGGACTAGCGGGAGTACGTACAATGAGCAGTTCTTC.

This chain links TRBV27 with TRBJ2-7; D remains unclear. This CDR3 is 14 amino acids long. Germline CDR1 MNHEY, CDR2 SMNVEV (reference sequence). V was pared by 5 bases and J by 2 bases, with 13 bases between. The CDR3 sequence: CASSPVTFAYEQYF. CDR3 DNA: TGTGCCAGCAGTCCGGTCACTTTCGCCTACGAGCAGTACTTC.

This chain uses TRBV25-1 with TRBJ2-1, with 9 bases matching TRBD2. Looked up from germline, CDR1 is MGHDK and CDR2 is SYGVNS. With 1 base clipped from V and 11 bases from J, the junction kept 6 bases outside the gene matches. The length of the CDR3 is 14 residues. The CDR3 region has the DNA TGTGCCAGCAGTGAATGGGCGGGAGGGAACCAGCAGTTCTTC. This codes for CASSEWAGGNQQFF.

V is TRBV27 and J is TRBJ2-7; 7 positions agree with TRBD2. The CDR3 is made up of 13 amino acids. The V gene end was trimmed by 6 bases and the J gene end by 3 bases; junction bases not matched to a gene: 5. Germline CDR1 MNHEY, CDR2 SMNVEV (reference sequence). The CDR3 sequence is CASRGGEGYEQYF. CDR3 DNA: TGTGCCAGCAGGGGAGGGGAGGGCTACGAGCAGTACTTC.

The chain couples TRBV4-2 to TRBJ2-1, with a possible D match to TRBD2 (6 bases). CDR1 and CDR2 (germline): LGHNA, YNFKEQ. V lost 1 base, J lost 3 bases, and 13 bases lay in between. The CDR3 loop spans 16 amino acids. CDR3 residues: CASSQVGRTNYNEQFF. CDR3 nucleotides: TGTGCCAGCAGCCAAGTTGGCAGGACTAACTACAATGAGCAGTTCTTC.

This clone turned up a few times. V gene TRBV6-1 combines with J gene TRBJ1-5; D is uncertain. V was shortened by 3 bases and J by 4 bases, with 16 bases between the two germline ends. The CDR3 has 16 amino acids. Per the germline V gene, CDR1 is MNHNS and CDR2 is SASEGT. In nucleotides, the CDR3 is TGTGCCAGCAGTGACGCGACCCAGCGACGGAATCAGCCCCAGCATTTT. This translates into CASSDATQRRNQPQHF.

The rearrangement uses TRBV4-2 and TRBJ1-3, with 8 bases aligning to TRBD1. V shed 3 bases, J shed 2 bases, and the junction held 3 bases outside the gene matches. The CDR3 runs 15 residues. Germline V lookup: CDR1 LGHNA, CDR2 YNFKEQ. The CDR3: CASSQEDRAGNTIYF. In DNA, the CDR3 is TGTGCCAGCAGCCAGGAGGACAGGGCTGGAAACACCATATATTTT.

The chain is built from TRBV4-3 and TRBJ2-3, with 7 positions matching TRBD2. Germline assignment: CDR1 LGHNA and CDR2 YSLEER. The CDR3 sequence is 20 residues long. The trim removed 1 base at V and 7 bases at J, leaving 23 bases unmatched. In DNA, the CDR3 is TGCGCCAGCAGCCAAGCGGGGAGGGAGCGGGACTCCTCTCGAAGGCATACGCAGTATTTT. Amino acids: CASSQAGRERDSSRRHTQYF.

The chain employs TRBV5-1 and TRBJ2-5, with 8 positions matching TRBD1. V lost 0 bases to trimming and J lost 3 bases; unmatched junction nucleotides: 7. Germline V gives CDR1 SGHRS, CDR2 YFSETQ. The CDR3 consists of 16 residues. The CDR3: CASSLATGTGKETQYF. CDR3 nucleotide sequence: TGCGCCAGCAGCTTGGCTACCGGGACAGGAAAAGAGACCCAGTACTTC. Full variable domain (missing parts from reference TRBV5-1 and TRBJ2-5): KAGVTQTPRYLIKTRGQQVTLSCSPISGHRSVSWYQQTPGQGLQFLFEYFSETQRNKGNFPGRFSGRQFSNSRSEMNVSTLELGDSALYLCASSLATGTGKETQYFGPGTRLLVL.

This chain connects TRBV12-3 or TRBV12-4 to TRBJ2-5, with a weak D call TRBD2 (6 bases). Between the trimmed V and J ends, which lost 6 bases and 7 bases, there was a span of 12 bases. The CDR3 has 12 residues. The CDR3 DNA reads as TGTGCCAGCAGCCGGACCGGGGGGACCCAGTACTTC. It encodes CASSRTGGTQYF.

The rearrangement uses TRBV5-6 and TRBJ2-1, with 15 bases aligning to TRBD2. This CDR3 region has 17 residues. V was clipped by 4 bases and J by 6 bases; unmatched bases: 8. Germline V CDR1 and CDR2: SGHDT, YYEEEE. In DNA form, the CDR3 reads TGTGCCAGCAGCCGGGGACTAGCGGGAGGACGCTCCAATGAGCAGTTCTTC. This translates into CASSRGLAGGRSNEQFF.

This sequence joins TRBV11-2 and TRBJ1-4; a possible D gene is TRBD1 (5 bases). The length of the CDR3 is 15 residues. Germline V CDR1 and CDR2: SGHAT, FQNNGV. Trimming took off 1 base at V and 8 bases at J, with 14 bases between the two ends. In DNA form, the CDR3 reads TGTGCCAGCAGCTTAGTTGGCCAGGGCGACGAAAAACTGTTTTTT. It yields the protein CASSLVGQGDEKLFF.

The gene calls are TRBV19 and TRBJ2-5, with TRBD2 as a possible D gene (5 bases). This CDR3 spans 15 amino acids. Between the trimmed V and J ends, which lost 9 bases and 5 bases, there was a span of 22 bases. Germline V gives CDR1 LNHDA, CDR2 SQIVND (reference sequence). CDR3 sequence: CASAPQRVRLETQYF. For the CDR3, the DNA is TGTGCCAGCGCGCCCCAGAGGGTTAGGTTGGAGACCCAGTACTTC. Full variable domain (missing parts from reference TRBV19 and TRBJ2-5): DGGITQSPKYLFRKEGQNVTLSCEQNLNHDAMYWYRQDPGQGLRLIYYSQIVNDFQKGDIAEGYSVSREKKESFPLTVTSAQKNPTAFYLCASAPQRVRLETQYFGPGTRLLVL.

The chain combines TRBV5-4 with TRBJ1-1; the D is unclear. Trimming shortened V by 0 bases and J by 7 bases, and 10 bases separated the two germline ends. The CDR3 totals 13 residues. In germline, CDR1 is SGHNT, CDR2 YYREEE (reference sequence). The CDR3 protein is CASSLVAVDEAFF. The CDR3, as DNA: TGTGCCAGCAGCTTGGTTGCAGTCGATGAAGCTTTCTTT. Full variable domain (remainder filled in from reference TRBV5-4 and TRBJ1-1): ETGVTQSPTHLIKTRGQQVTLRCSSQSGHNTVSWYQQALGQGPQFIFQYYREEENGRGNFPPRFSGLQFPNYSSELNVNALELDDSALYLCASSLVAVDEAFFGQGTRLTVV.

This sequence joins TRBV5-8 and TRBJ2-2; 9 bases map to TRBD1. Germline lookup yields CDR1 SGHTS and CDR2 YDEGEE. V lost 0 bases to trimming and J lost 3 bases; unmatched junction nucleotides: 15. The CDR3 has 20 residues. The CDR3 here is CASSLGVTDRGFRYTGELFF. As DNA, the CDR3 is TGTGCCAGCAGCTTGGGCGTAACGGACAGGGGTTTTCGGTACACCGGGGAGCTGTTTTTT.

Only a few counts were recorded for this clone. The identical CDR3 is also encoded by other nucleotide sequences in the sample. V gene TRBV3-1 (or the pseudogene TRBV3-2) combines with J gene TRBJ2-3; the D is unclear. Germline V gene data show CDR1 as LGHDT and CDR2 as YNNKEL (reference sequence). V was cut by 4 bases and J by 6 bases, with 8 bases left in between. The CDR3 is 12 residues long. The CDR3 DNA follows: TGTGCCAGCAGCCCCCATCGGGATACGCAGTATTTT. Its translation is CASSPHRDTQYF.

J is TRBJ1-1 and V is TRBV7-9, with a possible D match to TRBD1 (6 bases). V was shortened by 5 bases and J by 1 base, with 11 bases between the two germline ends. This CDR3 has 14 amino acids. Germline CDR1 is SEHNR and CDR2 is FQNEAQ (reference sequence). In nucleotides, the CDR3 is TGTGCCAGCAGCCGCGGGGGGGCGAACACTGAAGCTTTCTTT. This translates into CASSRGGANTEAFF.

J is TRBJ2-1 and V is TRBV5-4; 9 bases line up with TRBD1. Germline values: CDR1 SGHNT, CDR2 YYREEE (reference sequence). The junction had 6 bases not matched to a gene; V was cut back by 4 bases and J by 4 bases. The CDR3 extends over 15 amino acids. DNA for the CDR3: TGTGCCAGCAGCGTTCGACAGGGGGGGTACAATGAGCAGTTCTTC. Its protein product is CASSVRQGGYNEQFF.

The chain's CDR3 is CASSPGRGSPLHF. CDR3 DNA: TGTGCCAGCAGCCCCGGACGGGGTTCACCCCTCCACTTT. This chain uses TRBV3-1 (or the pseudogene TRBV3-2) with TRBJ1-6; D is uncertain. The CDR3 spans 13 residues. Germline-derived CDR1 and CDR2 are LGHDT and YNNKEL (reference sequence). V was cut by 4 bases and J by 9 bases, with 10 bases left in between.

CDR3: CASSQTDISEAFF. The CDR3 DNA reads TGTGCCAGCAGCCAAACGGACATATCTGAAGCTTTCTTT. This chain uses TRBV4-2 with TRBJ1-1, with a weak D call TRBD1 (5 bases). V dropped 2 bases and J dropped 6 bases, with 10 bases sitting between them. This CDR3 spans 13 amino acids. The germline V gene encodes CDR1 LGHNA and CDR2 YNFKEQ.

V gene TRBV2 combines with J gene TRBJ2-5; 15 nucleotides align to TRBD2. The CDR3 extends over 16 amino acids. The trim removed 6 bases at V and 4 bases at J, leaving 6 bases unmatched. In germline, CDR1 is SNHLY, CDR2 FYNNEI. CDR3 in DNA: TGTGCCAGCAGGCGGACTAGCGGGAGGGGCTTAGAGACCCAGTACTTC. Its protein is CASRRTSGRGLETQYF. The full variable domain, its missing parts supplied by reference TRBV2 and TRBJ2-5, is EPEVTQTPSHQVTQMGQEVILRCVPISNHLYFYWYRQILGQKVEFLVSFYNNEISEKSEIFDDQFSVERPDGSNFTLKIRSTKLEDSAMYFCASRRTSGRGLETQYFGPGTRLLVL.

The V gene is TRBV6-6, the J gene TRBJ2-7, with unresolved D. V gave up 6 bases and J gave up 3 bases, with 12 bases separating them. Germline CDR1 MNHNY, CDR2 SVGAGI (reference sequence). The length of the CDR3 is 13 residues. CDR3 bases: TGTGCCAGCAGAAACTCTAATAGCTACGAGCAGTACTTC. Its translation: CASRNSNSYEQYF.

The CDR3 nucleotides are TGTGCCAGCAGTAGGACAGGGGCCATGAACACTGAAGCTTTCTTT. Translating it yields CASSRTGAMNTEAFF. The genes are TRBV6-5 and TRBJ1-1; 9 bases align to TRBD1. CDR1 MNHEY and CDR2 SVGAGI come from the germline V gene. CDR3 size: 15 residues. Trimming cost V 5 bases and J 0 bases; bases outside gene matches: 4.

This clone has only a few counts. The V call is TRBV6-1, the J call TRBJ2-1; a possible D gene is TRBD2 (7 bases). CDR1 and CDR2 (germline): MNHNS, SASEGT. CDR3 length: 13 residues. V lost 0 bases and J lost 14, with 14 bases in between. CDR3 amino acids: CASSEAGEGGKFF. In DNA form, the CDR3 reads TGTGCCAGCAGTGAAGCGGGGGAGGGGGGTAAGTTCTTC.

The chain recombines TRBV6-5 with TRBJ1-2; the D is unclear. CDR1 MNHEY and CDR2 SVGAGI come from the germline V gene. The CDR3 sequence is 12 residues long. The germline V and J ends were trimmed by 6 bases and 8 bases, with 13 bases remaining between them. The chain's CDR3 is CASRAPGGGYTF. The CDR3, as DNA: TGTGCCAGCAGAGCACCCGGAGGGGGCTACACCTTC.

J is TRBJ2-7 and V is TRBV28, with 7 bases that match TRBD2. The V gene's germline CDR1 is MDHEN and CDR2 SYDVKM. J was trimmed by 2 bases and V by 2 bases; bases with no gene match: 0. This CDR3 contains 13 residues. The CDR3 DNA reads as TGTGCCAGCAGTTTACTAGCGGCCTACGAGCAGTACTTC. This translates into CASSLLAAYEQYF.

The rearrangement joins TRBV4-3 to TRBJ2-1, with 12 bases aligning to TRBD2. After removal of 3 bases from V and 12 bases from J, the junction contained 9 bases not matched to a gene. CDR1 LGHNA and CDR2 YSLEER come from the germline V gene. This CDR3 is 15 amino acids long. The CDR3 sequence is CASSHERLAGEGQFF. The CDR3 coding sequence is TGCGCCAGCAGCCACGAAAGACTAGCGGGAGAGGGGCAGTTCTTC.

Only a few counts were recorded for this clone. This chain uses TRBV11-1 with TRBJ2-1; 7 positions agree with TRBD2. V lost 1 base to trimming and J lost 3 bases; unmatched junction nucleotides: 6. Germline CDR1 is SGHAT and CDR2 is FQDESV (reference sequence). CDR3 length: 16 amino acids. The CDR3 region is CASSLGFLAVYNEQFF. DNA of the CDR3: TGTGCCAGCAGCTTAGGTTTCCTAGCGGTCTACAATGAGCAGTTCTTC.